Listed below are T cell receptor beta chains from one sample, sequenced in a study of T cells in Graves' hyperthyroidism and ophthalmopathy. TCRdb re-called the multiplex PCR reads with MiXCR, one entry per CDR3 protein. The sample records approximately 640,000 distinct CDR3 sequences, 16% being singletons. Sequencing used blood. These receptors were collected from a woman in her 30s with Graves' hyperthyroidism. Both conserved end residues are trimmed from each CDR3. The D gene is left open where the match is weak. Clone size appears in some rows only: once, few, many, or a class for an expanded clone.

D gene,clone size,V gene,J gene,CDR3 protein
NA,many,TRBV7-2,TRBJ1-1,ASSLVRAGTEAF
NA,few,TRBV20-1,TRBJ1-6,SARGNYNSPLH
TRBD2,few,TRBV6-2/TRBV6-3,TRBJ2-4,ASSRTVRGGNIQY
TRBD2,NA,TRBV6-1,TRBJ2-2,ASSGLAGEPGELF
NA,NA,TRBV27,TRBJ2-1,ASSSFQRRYNEQF
TRBD1,many,TRBV20-1,TRBJ2-7,SATPTGNPYEQY
NA,many,TRBV7-2,TRBJ2-6,ASRTDWNWANVLT
NA,many,TRBV3-1,TRBJ2-1,ASGEGAQEQF
NA,many,TRBV6-6,TRBJ2-3,ASSYSMGVSPTDTQY
NA,many,TRBV3-1,TRBJ2-1,ASSQEAATRQF
NA,few,TRBV28,TRBJ2-2,ASSSERYQTLGPNTGELF
TRBD1,few,TRBV5-8,TRBJ2-5,ASSRGGRFAETQY
TRBD2,NA,TRBV20-1,TRBJ2-7,SARGTSGRYEQY
TRBD1,many,TRBV12-3/TRBV12-4,TRBJ1-5,ASRRQGQSQPQH
NA,NA,TRBV20-1,TRBJ2-1,SARDGLTNEQF
NA,few,TRBV29-1,TRBJ1-2,SVEAGIYGYT
NA,many,TRBV20-1,TRBJ2-5,SAKMPPGETQY
TRBD1,many,TRBV24-1,TRBJ2-1,ATSDLEEPRTGPYNEQF
NA,many,TRBV30,TRBJ1-1,AWSVSGLNTEAF
NA,NA,TRBV2,TRBJ2-1,ASSFRRVNEQF
NA,many,TRBV6-1,TRBJ2-7,ASSTGTDSYEQY
NA,NA,TRBV5-4,TRBJ1-1,ASSLAGVANTEAF
NA,many,TRBV28,TRBJ2-5,ASSRASRETQY
TRBD1,NA,TRBV12-3/TRBV12-4,TRBJ1-2,ASRKGQNYGYT
NA,NA,TRBV20-1,TRBJ2-6,SARDGRVGANVLT
TRBD2,NA,TRBV5-4,TRBJ2-5,ASSLDPGGGSETQY
NA,NA,TRBV7-9,TRBJ2-1,ASSLTSSTNEQF
TRBD2,NA,TRBV10-3,TRBJ2-2,AISAPGLAGVNLGELF
TRBD2,many,TRBV28,TRBJ2-5,ASSLSTSGAQAQY
NA,few,TRBV6-1,TRBJ2-1,ASTIGTYSYNEQF
NA,NA,TRBV6-1,TRBJ2-5,ASSRGGETQY
TRBD1,few,TRBV11-2,TRBJ1-2,ASSLGGQGLYGYT
TRBD2,few,TRBV11-2,TRBJ2-1,ASSSYVNLLAGGRNEQF
NA,few,TRBV5-1,TRBJ2-1,ASSLAADSYNEQF
NA,NA,TRBV18,TRBJ2-2,ATGPTVKPSAGELF
NA,NA,TRBV24-1,TRBJ1-2,ATSDLATNYGYT
NA,few,TRBV29-1,TRBJ1-2,SVGGVYGYT
TRBD2,NA,TRBV15,TRBJ2-3,ATSRDFGGSLTDTQY
NA,many,TRBV28,TRBJ1-2,ASSLSPIRGRGYT
TRBD2,few,TRBV29-1,TRBJ2-2,SVPSSSGELF
TRBD2,many,TRBV2,TRBJ2-1,ASSEVAGKENEQF
TRBD2,NA,TRBV11-2,TRBJ2-1,ASSSGTSGSTDEQF
NA,NA,TRBV20-1,TRBJ1-1,SAIVRTSGVGAF
TRBD1,many,TRBV6-1,TRBJ1-4,ASTGRGRGRTNEKLF
NA,NA,TRBV15,TRBJ1-4,ATSKGHGDEKLF
NA,many,TRBV5-4,TRBJ2-7,ASSLGGHRDEQY